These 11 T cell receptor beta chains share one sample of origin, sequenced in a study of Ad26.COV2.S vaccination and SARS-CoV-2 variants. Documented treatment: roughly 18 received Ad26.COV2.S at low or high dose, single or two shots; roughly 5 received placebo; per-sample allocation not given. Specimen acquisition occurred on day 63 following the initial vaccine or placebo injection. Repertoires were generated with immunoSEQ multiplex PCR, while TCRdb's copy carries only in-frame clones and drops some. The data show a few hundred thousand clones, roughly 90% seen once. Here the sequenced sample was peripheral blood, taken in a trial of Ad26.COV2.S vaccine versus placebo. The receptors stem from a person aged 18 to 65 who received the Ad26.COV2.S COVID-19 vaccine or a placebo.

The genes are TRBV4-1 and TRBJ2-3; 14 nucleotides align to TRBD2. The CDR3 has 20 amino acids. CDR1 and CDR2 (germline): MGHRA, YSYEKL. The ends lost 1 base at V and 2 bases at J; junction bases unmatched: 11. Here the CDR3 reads CASSQVSGGLAGVHTDTQYF. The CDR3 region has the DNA TGCGCCAGCAGCCAAGTTTCAGGGGGACTAGCGGGGGTCCACACAGATACGCAGTATTTT.

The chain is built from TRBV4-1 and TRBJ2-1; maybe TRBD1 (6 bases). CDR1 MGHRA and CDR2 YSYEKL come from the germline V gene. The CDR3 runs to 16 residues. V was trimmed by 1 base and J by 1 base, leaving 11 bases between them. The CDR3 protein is CASSQGGQVSYNEQFF. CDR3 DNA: TGCGCCAGCAGCCAAGGGGGGCAGGTGTCCTACAATGAGCAGTTCTTC.

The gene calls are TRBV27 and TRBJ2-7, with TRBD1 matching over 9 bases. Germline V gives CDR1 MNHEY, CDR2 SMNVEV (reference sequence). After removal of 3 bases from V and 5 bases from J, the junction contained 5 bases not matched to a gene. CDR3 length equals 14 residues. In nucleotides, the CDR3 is TGTGCCAGCAGTTTGGGGACAGGGTCCAACGAGCAGTACTTC. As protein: CASSLGTGSNEQYF.

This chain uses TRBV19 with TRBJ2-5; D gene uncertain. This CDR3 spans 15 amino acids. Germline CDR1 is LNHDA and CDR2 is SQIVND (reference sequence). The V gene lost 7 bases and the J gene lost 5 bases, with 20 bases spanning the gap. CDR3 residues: CASKPQDSEAETQYF. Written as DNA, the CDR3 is TGTGCCAGTAAACCCCAGGATTCTGAGGCGGAGACCCAGTACTTC.

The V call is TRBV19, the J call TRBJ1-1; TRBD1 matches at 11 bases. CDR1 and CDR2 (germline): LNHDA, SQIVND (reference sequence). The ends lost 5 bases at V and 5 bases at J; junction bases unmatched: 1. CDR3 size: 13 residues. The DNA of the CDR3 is TGTGCCAGTAGTGGGACAGGGGGGACTGAAGCTTTCTTT. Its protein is CASSGTGGTEAFF.

CDR3 coding DNA: TGCGCCAGCAGCCAAGATCGGGTGGATCAGCCCCAGCATTTT. Translation gives CASSQDRVDQPQHF. This chain connects TRBV4-1 to TRBJ1-5; no firm D call. Trimming took 0 bases from V and 5 from J, leaving 8 bases between them. CDR3 length: 14 amino acids. Germline CDR1 is MGHRA and CDR2 is YSYEKL.

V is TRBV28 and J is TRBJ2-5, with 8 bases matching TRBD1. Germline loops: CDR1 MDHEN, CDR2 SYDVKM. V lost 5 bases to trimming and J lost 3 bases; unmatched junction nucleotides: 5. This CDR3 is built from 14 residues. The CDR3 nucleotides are TGTGCCAGCAGTCCCGGACAGGGCGAAGAGACCCAGTACTTC. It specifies CASSPGQGEETQYF. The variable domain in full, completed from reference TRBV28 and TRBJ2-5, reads DVKVTQSSRYLVKRTGEKVFLECVQDMDHENMFWYRQDPGLGLRLIYFSYDVKMKEKGDIPEGYSVSREKKERFSLILESASTNQTSMYLCASSPGQGEETQYFGPGTRLLVL.

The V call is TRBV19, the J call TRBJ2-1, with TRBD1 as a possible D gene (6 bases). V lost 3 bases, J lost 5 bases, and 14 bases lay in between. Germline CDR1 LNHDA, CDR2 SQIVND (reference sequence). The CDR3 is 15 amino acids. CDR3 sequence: CASSIGYGTNNEQFF. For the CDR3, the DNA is TGTGCCAGTAGTATTGGGTATGGGACAAACAATGAGCAGTTCTTC.

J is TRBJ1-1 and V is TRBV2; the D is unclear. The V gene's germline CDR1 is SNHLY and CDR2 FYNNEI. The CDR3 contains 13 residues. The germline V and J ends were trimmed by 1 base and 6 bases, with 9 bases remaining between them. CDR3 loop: CASSEDTVPEAFF. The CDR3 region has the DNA TGTGCCAGCAGTGAAGACACGGTCCCTGAAGCTTTCTTT.

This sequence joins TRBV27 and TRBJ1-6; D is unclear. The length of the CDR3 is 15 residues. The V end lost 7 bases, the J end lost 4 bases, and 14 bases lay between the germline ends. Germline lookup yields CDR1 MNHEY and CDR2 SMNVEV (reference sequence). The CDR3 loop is CASTSGGRYNSPLHF. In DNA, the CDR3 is TGTGCCAGCACTTCAGGTGGCAGATATAATTCACCCCTCCACTTT.

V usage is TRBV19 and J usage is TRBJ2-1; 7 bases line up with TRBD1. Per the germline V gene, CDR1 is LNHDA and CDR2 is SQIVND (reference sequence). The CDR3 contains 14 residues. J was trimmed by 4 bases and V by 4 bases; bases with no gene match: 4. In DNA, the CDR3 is TGTGCCAGTAGTAGGCAGGGGGATTACAATGAGCAGTTCTTC. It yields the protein CASSRQGDYNEQFF.